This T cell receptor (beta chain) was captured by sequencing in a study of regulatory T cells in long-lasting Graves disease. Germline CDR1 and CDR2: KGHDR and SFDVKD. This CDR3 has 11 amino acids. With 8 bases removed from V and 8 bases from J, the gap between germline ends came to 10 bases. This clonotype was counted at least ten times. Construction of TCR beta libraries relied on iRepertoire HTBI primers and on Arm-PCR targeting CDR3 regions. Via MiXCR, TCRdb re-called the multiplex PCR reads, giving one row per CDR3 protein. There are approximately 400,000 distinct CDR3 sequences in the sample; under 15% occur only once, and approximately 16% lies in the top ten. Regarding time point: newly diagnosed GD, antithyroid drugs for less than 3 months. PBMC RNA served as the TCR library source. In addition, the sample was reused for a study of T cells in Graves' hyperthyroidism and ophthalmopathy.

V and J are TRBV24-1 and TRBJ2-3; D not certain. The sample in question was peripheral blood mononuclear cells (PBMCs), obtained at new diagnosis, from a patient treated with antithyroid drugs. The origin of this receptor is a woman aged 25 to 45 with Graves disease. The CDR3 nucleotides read TGTGCCACCACGGACGGTACTACGCAGTATTTT. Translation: CATTDGTTQYF.